A single sample is the source of the 4 T cell receptor beta chains below, sequenced in a study of Graves' ophthalmopathy and Graves' hyperthyroidism. Using RNA transcripts, the TCR beta CDR3 regions were amplified. The first round was an RT-PCR with HTBI primers, and the second round was a multiplex PCR. TCRdb recomputed calls from the multiplex PCR reads with MiXCR, one row per CDR3 protein. The sample contains over a million distinct CDR3 sequences, about 35% of which appear only once. Sequenced: peripheral blood or thyroid tissue (not recorded which). The receptors stem from an adult man with Graves' hyperthyroidism.

Ten or more counts support this clonotype. The chain joins TRBV7-9 to TRBJ1-6; D is perhaps TRBD1 (5 bases). The CDR3 length is 14 residues. Per germline, CDR1 SEHNR and CDR2 FQNEAQ (reference sequence). The V end was cut by 4 bases, the J end by 8 bases, with 12 bases between. CDR3 sequence: CASSSSGGDSPLHF. The CDR3 DNA reads as TGTGCCAGCAGCTCATCCGGGGGGGATTCACCCCTCCACTTT.

This clonotype was recorded at least ten times. The chain has TRBV10-3 and TRBJ1-5; no reliable D call. This CDR3 has 15 amino acids. Trimming shortened V by 4 bases and J by 1 base, and 11 bases separated the two germline ends. The germline CDR1 and CDR2 sequences are ENHRY and SYGVKD. The CDR3 DNA follows: TGTGCCATCAGTGGGGTTGGGGTAAGCAATCAGCCCCAGCATTTT. Amino acid sequence: CAISGVGVSNQPQHF.

Turning to this clonotype: Here the CDR3 omits its conserved ending phenylalanine or tryptophan, so a read error is the likely source. Because the CDR3's place on the DNA is in doubt, the DNA is left out and the CDR3 is given as listed by TCRdb. This chain joins TRBV11-2 and TRBJ1-2; the table calls TRBD1, which could not be checked here. In germline, CDR1 is SGHAT, CDR2 FQNNGV. Both ends counted, the CDR3 spans 8 residues. This CDR3 reads CASSHRDR.

Ten or more counts support this clonotype. The chain uses TRBV7-2 and TRBJ1-2, with D unresolved. Germline CDR1 is SGHTA and CDR2 is FQGNSA. V dropped 1 base and J dropped 7 bases, with 10 bases sitting between them. The CDR3 length is 13 residues. The CDR3 coding sequence is TGTGCCAGCAGCTTAGAAGGGTTGGTTGGCTACACCTTC. It is translated as CASSLEGLVGYTF.